This entry describes one T cell receptor beta chain. It has no known antigen specificity. Compared with germline, one end of the junction differs, possibly owing to a read error. Other DNA sequences from this sample encode an identical CDR3 as well. From a lookup of the germline V gene, CDR1 and CDR2 are SGDLS and YYNGEE. The CDR3, cysteine through phenylalanine, is 15 amino acids long. Just the 45-base CDR3 DNA is kept, in frame starting at base 1. Whole blood was collected in K2EDTA tubes by collaborating institutions according to the institutions' own protocols. For TCRbeta analysis, collaborator samples were shipped as frozen whole blood, as isolated PBMCs, or as DNA extracted from either sample type. The immunoSEQ Assay, a bias-controlled multiplex PCR, was used to amplify TCRbeta CDR3 regions from genomic DNA. The authors processed their data as follows. Within the assay, amplification of reference gene primers was used to estimate how many nucleated cells each sample contained. To quantify the absolute abundance of each unique TCRbeta CDR3 rearrangement, sequence reads were collapsed and filtered. For each sample, productive Simpson clonality was calculated as the square root of Simpson's diversity index over productive rearrangements. TCRdb obtained this table from immuneACCESS and retained in-frame rearrangements with V and J assigned. These tables miss some clones; where compared with another copy, unresolved V genes account for less than half of the shortfall, and the remainder is unexplained. The DNA was the basis for D and trimming; V, J and clone size are from that table. Across this sample there are 25,000 to 30,000 clones, with roughly 89% seen only once. The ten biggest clones cover over 9% of the sample.

The data are from a study of blood T cell repertoires in COVID-19 (dated by TCRdb to the early 2020s). Context from the whole study: Collaborator samples came from the United States, Italy and Spain and covered acute and convalescent phases of COVID-19. The material from the prospective study consisted of cDNA or gDNA derived from T cells, B-cell-depleted T cells, or PBMCs. The dataset comprised deeply sampled blood TCRbeta repertoires from subjects exposed to, actively infected with, or recovered from COVID-19. A freely available public database, intended as a resource for researchers studying the immune response to SARS-CoV-2, is where the repertoires were released. The samples were drawn from two sources: the first 160 participants of the ongoing ImmuneRACE study, and 1,000 to 1,500 subjects contributed by 6 global collaborators. Sample metadata almost always included a de-identified subject ID, COVID-19 status, age in years and sex. Where available, HLA class I and class II types were obtained from metadata supplied by the sample provider rather than from assay-based typing.

What the study reported, not specific to this receptor: The amount of clinical and demographic metadata varied by source and participant and was provided uncurated.

Specimen: peripheral blood. Recombination connected TRBV9 to TRBJ2-5; TRBD2 could be the D gene, as 7 bases match. The receptor was isolated from a man between 65 and 85 years old with acute or convalescent COVID-19. The CDR3 has the sequence CASRGGGGPQETQYF. The DNA sequence is TGCGCCAGCCGCGGAGGGGGGGGGCCCCAAGAGACCCAGTACTTC.